This T cell receptor beta chain comes out of a study of T cells in Graves' hyperthyroidism and ophthalmopathy. For the study at large: Specimen type is peripheral blood, collected at initial diagnosis prior to any treatment. Study-wide points: Most thyroid clonotypes that were expanded above 0.001 also turned up in blood.

The CDR3 loop spans 14 amino acids. Trimming removed 6 bases from V and 2 bases from J, with 16 bases in between. CDR1 and CDR2 (germline): SQVTM, ANQGSEA. Regions amplified from RNA transcripts were the TCR beta CDR3 regions. In the first-round RT-PCR of the TCR CDR3, the HTBI primer set was used. MiXCR, run by TCRdb on the multiplex PCR reads, gives a single entry per CDR3 protein. The sample carries under 650,000 distinct CDR3 sequences, around 15% recorded once. This clonotype was picked up a small number of times. The antigen is unknown. Diagnosing involved the use of clinical symptoms, serum thyroxine and TRAb, thyroid ultrasound and orbital computed tomography.

What was sequenced was blood. The genes are TRBV29-1 and TRBJ1-2; D is possibly TRBD1 (5 bases). The source of this sequence is a woman aged 25 to 39 with Graves' hyperthyroidism. CDR3 region: CSVERDGINYGYTF. The CDR3 DNA reads TGCAGCGTCGAAAGGGACGGTATCAACTATGGCTACACCTTC.